Listed below are T cell receptor beta chains from one sample, sequenced in a study of Ad26.COV2.S vaccination and SARS-CoV-2 variants. Libraries were prepared by immunoSEQ multiplex PCR; TCRdb keeps only in-frame clonotypes and omits some of them. This repertoire shows around 400,000 clones, 89% found once; its top ten account for around 1.9%. Sequences were derived from peripheral blood, sampled in a trial of Ad26.COV2.S vaccine versus placebo. All receptors derive from a person between 18 and 65 years old who received the Ad26.COV2.S COVID-19 vaccine or a placebo. Each CDR3 is given with its conserved first and last residue. The D gene is left open where the match is weak. Size is stated for part of the rows, as once, few or many counts, or as a class when the clone is expanded.

clone size	V gene	D gene	J gene	CDR3 DNA	CDR3 protein
few	TRBV19	NA	TRBJ1-3	TGTGCCAGTAAAGGCAGCTCTGGAAACACCATATATTTT	CASKGSSGNTIYF
NA	TRBV9	NA	TRBJ2-5	TGTGCCAGCAGCGTATTCAACCGAGGAGGCGAAGAGACCCAGTACTTC	CASSVFNRGGEETQYF
NA	TRBV12-3/TRBV12-4	TRBD1	TRBJ1-2	TGTGCCAGCAGTGTAGGACAGGACGGCGGCTACACCTTC	CASSVGQDGGYTF
NA	TRBV6-5	TRBD1	TRBJ2-5	TGTGCCAGCAGTCCCCAGGGGACAGAAGAGACCCAGTACTTC	CASSPQGTEETQYF
NA	TRBV28	TRBD1	TRBJ1-1	TGTGCCAGCAGTTTACCAGGGGGGTTCATGAACACTGAAGCTTTCTTT	CASSLPGGFMNTEAFF
NA	TRBV9	TRBD2	TRBJ2-5	TGTGCCAGCAGCGTAGCCGGGGGGATCGGAGAGACCCAGTACTTC	CASSVAGGIGETQYF
NA	TRBV7-8	NA	TRBJ2-5	TGTGCCAGCAGCCCGTACCAAGAGACCCAGTACTTC	CASSPYQETQYF
NA	TRBV4-1	NA	TRBJ1-1	TGCGCCAGCAGCCATACCCGGCGGGGGCGCGGAACTGAAGCTTTCTTT	CASSHTRRGRGTEAFF
NA	TRBV28	NA	TRBJ1-1	TGTGCCAGCAGGGAGCCACCGTACCCTACTCTAAACACTGAAGCTTTCTTT	CASREPPYPTLNTEAFF
NA	TRBV12-5	NA	TRBJ2-1	TGTGCTAGTGGTTTGGGGGGATTGTTCAATGAGCAGTTCTTC	CASGLGGLFNEQFF
NA	TRBV4-2	TRBD2	TRBJ2-1	TGTGCCAGCAGCCAAAGGACTAGCGGAGACTCCTACAATGAGCAGTTCTTC	CASSQRTSGDSYNEQFF
NA	TRBV10-3	TRBD1	TRBJ1-1	TGTGCCATCAGTGAGTTGACAGGGAGAGCTGAAGCTTTCTTT	CAISELTGRAEAFF
NA	TRBV11-1	NA	TRBJ1-1	TGTGCCAGCAGCTTAAAGGGGGGAGGCACTGAAGCTTTCTTT	CASSLKGGGTEAFF
NA	TRBV28	NA	TRBJ2-6	TGTGCCAGCAGGGACGGGGGGGCCAACGTCCTGACTTTC	CASRDGGANVLTF
NA	TRBV6-1	NA	TRBJ1-1	TGTGCCAGCAGTGAATCGGGACCTGGCAACTACCGGACTGAAGCTTTCTTT	CASSESGPGNYRTEAFF
NA	TRBV28	NA	TRBJ2-7	TGTGCCAGCAGCCCGGAGGCCACCGAGCAGTACTTC	CASSPEATEQYF
NA	TRBV28	TRBD1	TRBJ1-1	TGTGCCAGCACCTTCTCCGACAGGGCCTACGGTGAAGCTTTCTTT	CASTFSDRAYGEAFF
NA	TRBV28	NA	TRBJ1-4	TGTGCCAGCCGGATGGGTTGGTGGGCTAATGAAAAACTGTTTTTT	CASRMGWWANEKLFF
NA	TRBV28	NA	TRBJ2-5	TGTGCCAGCAGCTGGCTAGAGACCCAGTACTTC	CASSWLETQYF
NA	TRBV30	TRBD2	TRBJ2-1	TGTGCCTGGAGCGGGGGTTTGAGGCGGGGGAGGCTCTACAATGAGCAGTTCTTC	CAWSGGLRRGRLYNEQFF
NA	TRBV7-9	TRBD2	TRBJ2-3	TGTGCCAGCAGCCCACGACTAGCGGGAGTAACAGATACGCAGTATTTT	CASSPRLAGVTDTQYF
NA	TRBV2	NA	TRBJ2-5	TGTGCCAGCAGCAGGACCGAGGGGGAGACCCAGTACTTC	CASSRTEGETQYF
NA	TRBV6-2/TRBV6-3	TRBD2	TRBJ2-3	TGTGCCAGCAGTTACTCTGGAACTAGCGGGACGAATACGCAGTATTTT	CASSYSGTSGTNTQYF
NA	TRBV15	TRBD2	TRBJ2-3	TGTGCCACCAGCAGAGGCCTAGCGGATACAGATACGCAGTATTTT	CATSRGLADTDTQYF
NA	TRBV5-8	NA	TRBJ1-1	TGTGCCAGCAGCTTTGAGGGAATCTGGGGTGGCACTGAAGCTTTCTTT	CASSFEGIWGGTEAFF
once	TRBV24-1	NA	TRBJ2-7	TGTGCCACCAGGGACGCGGGGGAGCAGTACTTC	CATRDAGEQYF
once	TRBV11-2	NA	TRBJ2-7	TGTGCCAGCAACTCCCGGGGCTACGAGCAGTACTTC	CASNSRGYEQYF
NA	TRBV24-1	TRBD2	TRBJ2-4	TGTGCCACCAGTGATTTTCGGGGACTAGCGGGGGACACGCTAGCCAAAAACATTCAGTACTTC	CATSDFRGLAGDTLAKNIQYF
NA	TRBV7-2	NA	TRBJ2-5	TGTGCCAGCAGCCCCCCTCCCGGAACAGAGACCCAGTACTTC	CASSPPPGTETQYF
NA	TRBV2	TRBD1	TRBJ2-5	TGTGCCAGCAGTGAAGAGAGACAGGGGGGTTCGGAGACCCAGTACTTC	CASSEERQGGSETQYF
NA	TRBV27	TRBD2	TRBJ2-1	TGTGCCAGCAGTTTGGCTAGCGGGAGAAATGAGCAGTTCTTC	CASSLASGRNEQFF
NA	TRBV27	TRBD2	TRBJ2-1	TGTGCCAGCAGTTTCCTGACGCTAGCGGGAGGGTACAATGAGCAGTTCTTC	CASSFLTLAGGYNEQFF
NA	TRBV19	TRBD2	TRBJ2-3	TGTGCCAGCTCGCCGAGCGGGAGAGAGGCAGATACGCAGTATTTT	CASSPSGREADTQYF
NA	TRBV14	NA	TRBJ1-1	TGTGCCAGCAGCCAGACCCCGAGGACTGAAGCTTTCTTT	CASSQTPRTEAFF
NA	TRBV4-1	TRBD1	TRBJ1-4	TGCGCCAGCAGCCCTACAGGGGTAAGGGAAAAACTGTTTTTT	CASSPTGVREKLFF
NA	TRBV24-1	NA	TRBJ1-1	TGTGCCACCAGTTGGGGGGCGAGTACTGAAGCTTTCTTT	CATSWGASTEAFF
NA	TRBV2	NA	TRBJ1-3	TGTGCCAGCAGTGAAGTGGGGGGCGCAGTAGGGACCATATATTTT	CASSEVGGAVGTIYF
NA	TRBV11-2	NA	TRBJ2-3	TGTGCCAGCAGCTTTCCGAGCACAGATACGCAGTATTTT	CASSFPSTDTQYF
NA	TRBV2	TRBD2	TRBJ2-1	TGTGCCAGCACTAGCTCTAGCGGGAGTTATGAGCAGTTCTTC	CASTSSSGSYEQFF
once	TRBV14	NA	TRBJ1-3	TGTGCCAGCAGCCGACTCCAGGTCTCTGGAAACACCATATATTTT	CASSRLQVSGNTIYF
once	TRBV27	NA	TRBJ2-5	TGTGCCAGCAGTTTATCCGGGACCGAAGAGACCCAGTACTTC	CASSLSGTEETQYF
few	TRBV19	NA	TRBJ1-5	TGTGCCACAAGGGGAAGGGGCAATCAGCCCCAGCATTTT	CATRGRGNQPQHF
NA	TRBV6-1	NA	TRBJ1-5	TGTGCCAGCAGTGAAGTAAGCAATCAGCCCCAGCATTTT	CASSEVSNQPQHF
NA	TRBV28	NA	TRBJ1-5	TGTGCCAGCAGTTTATCGGGGGGACAAGTATATAGCAATCAGCCCCAGCATTTT	CASSLSGGQVYSNQPQHF
NA	TRBV7-3	NA	TRBJ2-1	TGTGCCAGCAGCTCTCAGGGGTACAATGAGCAGTTCTTC	CASSSQGYNEQFF
NA	TRBV9	NA	TRBJ2-6	TGTGCCAGCAGCGTAGAGCCCATACCTAGCTCTGGGGCCAACGTCCTGACTTTC	CASSVEPIPSSGANVLTF
NA	TRBV28	NA	TRBJ1-1	TGTGCCAGCAGTTTCGAGTTGAATATGAACACTGAAGCTTTCTTT	CASSFELNMNTEAFF
few	TRBV28	TRBD1	TRBJ1-3	TGTGCCAGCACCCTAGACAGGGCGGCTGGAAACACCATATATTTT	CASTLDRAAGNTIYF
NA	TRBV7-2	NA	TRBJ1-2	TGTGCCAGCAGCTTGCACAGAAATTATGGCTACACCTTC	CASSLHRNYGYTF